This T cell receptor beta chain is drawn from a study of blood T cells in healthy people across ages. Study-level results: PBMCs left unsorted prevented a conclusive naive versus antigen-experienced comparison. Naive T cell percentage showed a strong correlation with the diversity of TCR beta.

V lost 6 bases and J lost 5, with 19 bases in between. The CDR3 contains 15 residues. Germline V lookup: CDR1 MNHNS, CDR2 SASEGT. Concerning this clonotype: Its antigen is as yet unknown.

Alongside a J-beta primer mix, a sample-barcoded 5' primer served in a second PCR lasting roughly 7 to 11 cycles. Each cDNA molecule was tagged by a template-switch adaptor that had 12 random nucleotides. TCRdb called the 5' RACE reads again in MiXCR, with one record for every CDR3 protein. The sample has around 1.5 million distinct CDR3 sequences; roughly 30% are singletons. A minimum of 6 micrograms of total RNA was extracted per sample. The receptor comes from a woman in her thirties in good health. The sample taken for sequencing was blood. The chain joins TRBV6-1 to TRBJ2-5; D could derive from TRBD1 or TRBD2 (6 bases each). The CDR3 spells CASSAPGGWEETQYF. The CDR3 bases are TGTGCCAGCAGCGCCCCCGGGGGCTGGGAGGAGACCCAGTACTTC.